The text below deals with one TCR beta chain. Its specificity is unknown. This specimen comes from a study of T cell responses to AZD1222 COVID-19 vaccine. Study information: The analysis combined second doses at about 4 or about 12 weeks.

CDR3 length equals 14 residues. Looked up from germline, CDR1 is MNHEY and CDR2 is SMNVEV (reference sequence). The V gene lost 2 bases and the J gene lost 0 bases, with 8 bases spanning the gap. General study findings and limits: Seropositive status at baseline applied to only a handful of AZD1222 recipients. The study found Spike-specific TCR breadth and depth rose after two AZD1222 doses. There were vaccine-associated CD4 TCRs across spike, dominant at 160-218 and 743-854.

Only in-frame clones appear in the TCRdb table, and some are missing; sequencing was by immunoSEQ multiplex PCR. This table holds 55,000 to 70,000 clones, about three quarters found once. The chain carries TRBV27 and TRBJ2-7; tentatively, D is TRBD1 (6 bases). Sample: peripheral blood, taken on day 0 of AZD1222 vaccination. The source of this sequence is an adult in good health. CDR3 protein: CASSLTGSSYEQYF. CDR3 nucleotides: TGTGCCAGCAGTTTAACAGGGAGCTCCTACGAGCAGTACTTC.